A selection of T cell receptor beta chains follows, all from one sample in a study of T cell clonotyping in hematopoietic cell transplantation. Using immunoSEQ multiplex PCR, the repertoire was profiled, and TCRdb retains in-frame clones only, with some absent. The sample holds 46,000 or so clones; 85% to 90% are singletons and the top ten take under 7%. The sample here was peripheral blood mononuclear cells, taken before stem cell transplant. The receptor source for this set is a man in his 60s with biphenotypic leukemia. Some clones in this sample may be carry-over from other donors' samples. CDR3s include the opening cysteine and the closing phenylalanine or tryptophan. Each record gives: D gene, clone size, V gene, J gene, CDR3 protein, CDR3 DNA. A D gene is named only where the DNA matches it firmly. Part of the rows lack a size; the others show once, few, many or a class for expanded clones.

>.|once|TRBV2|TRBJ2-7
CASGGGDRHTYEQYF
TGTGCCAGCGGAGGGGGGGACAGGCACACCTACGAGCAGTACTTC
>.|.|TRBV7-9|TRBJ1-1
CASSLPRNTEAFF
TGTGCCAGCAGCCTGCCCCGGAACACTGAAGCTTTCTTT
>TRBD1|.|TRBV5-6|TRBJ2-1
CASSFRDSDPQFF
TGTGCCAGCAGCTTCCGGGACAGTGATCCACAGTTCTTC
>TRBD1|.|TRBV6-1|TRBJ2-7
CASSEAGRGPYEQYF
TGTGCCAGCAGTGAAGCGGGAAGGGGGCCCTACGAGCAGTACTTC
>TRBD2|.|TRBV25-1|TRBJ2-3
CASSVGGSTDTQYF
TGTGCCAGCAGTGTCGGGGGGAGCACAGATACGCAGTATTTT
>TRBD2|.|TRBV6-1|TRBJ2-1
CASREGLAMNEQFF
TGTGCCAGCAGGGAGGGACTAGCTATGAATGAGCAGTTCTTC
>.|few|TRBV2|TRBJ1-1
CASAGWDIEGTEAFF
TGTGCCAGCGCGGGTTGGGATATCGAGGGAACTGAAGCTTTCTTT
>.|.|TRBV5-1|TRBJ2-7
CASSSETGSYEQYF
TGCGCCAGCAGCTCCGAGACAGGCTCCTACGAGCAGTACTTC
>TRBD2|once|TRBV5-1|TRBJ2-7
CASSSTSGYEQYF
TGCGCCAGCAGCTCGACTAGCGGCTACGAGCAGTACTTC
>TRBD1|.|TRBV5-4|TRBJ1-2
CASSLGSRQGDYGYTF
TGTGCCAGCAGCTTGGGCTCTAGACAGGGTGACTATGGCTACACCTTC
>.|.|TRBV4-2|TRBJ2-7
CASSQEGLSISYEQYF
TGTGCCAGCAGCCAAGAGGGGTTGAGTATCTCCTACGAGCAGTACTTC
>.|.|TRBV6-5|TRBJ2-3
CASSYDVGVTDTQYF
TGTGCCAGCAGTTACGACGTAGGGGTGACAGATACGCAGTATTTT
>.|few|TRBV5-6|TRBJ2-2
CASSFRTDANTGELFF
TGTGCCAGCAGCTTCCGGACGGACGCGAACACCGGGGAGCTGTTTTTT
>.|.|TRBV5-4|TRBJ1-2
CASSNGWDIHGYTF
TGTGCCAGCAGCAATGGATGGGACATCCATGGCTACACCTTC
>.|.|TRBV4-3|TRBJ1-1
CASSQDPGGGAFF
TGCGCCAGCAGCCAAGATCCGGGGGGGGGAGCTTTCTTT
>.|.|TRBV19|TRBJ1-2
CASRRQGAGYTF
TGTGCCAGTAGACGTCAGGGAGCTGGCTACACCTTC
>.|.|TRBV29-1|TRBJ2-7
CSVAADSYEQYF
TGCAGCGTTGCGGCTGACTCCTACGAGCAGTACTTC
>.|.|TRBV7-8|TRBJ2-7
CASSHQRWGPYEQYF
TGTGCCAGCAGCCATCAAAGGTGGGGACCTTACGAGCAGTACTTC
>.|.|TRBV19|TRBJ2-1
CASSRGNGALNEQFF
TGTGCCAGTAGTAGGGGAAATGGAGCCCTCAATGAGCAGTTCTTC
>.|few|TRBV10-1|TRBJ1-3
CASRDPGNTIYF
TGCGCCAGCAGGGACCCAGGAAACACCATATATTTT
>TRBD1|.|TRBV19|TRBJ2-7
CASSTGQGYEQYF
TGTGCCAGTAGTACTGGACAGGGCTACGAGCAGTACTTC
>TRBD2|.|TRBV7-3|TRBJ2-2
CASSKAGGESPGELFF
TGTGCCAGCAGTAAGGCGGGAGGAGAAAGTCCCGGGGAGCTGTTTTTT
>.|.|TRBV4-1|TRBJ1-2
CASSPDHARSNYGYTF
TGCGCCAGCAGCCCCGATCACGCCCGCTCTAACTATGGCTACACCTTC
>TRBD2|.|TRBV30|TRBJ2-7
CAWSSGTSAYEQYF
TGTGCCTGGAGTTCCGGGACTAGCGCCTACGAGCAGTACTTC
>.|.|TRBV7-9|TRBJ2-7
CASSLDGSSYEQYF
TGTGCCAGCAGCTTGGACGGCAGCTCCTACGAGCAGTACTTC
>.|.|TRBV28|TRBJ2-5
CASSLLGGSQETQYF
TGTGCCAGCAGTCTTCTGGGGGGCTCCCAAGAGACCCAGTACTTC
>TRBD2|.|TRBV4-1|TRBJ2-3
CASSQVKLAGETDTQYF
TGCGCCAGCAGCCAAGTCAAACTAGCGGGAGAAACAGATACGCAGTATTTT
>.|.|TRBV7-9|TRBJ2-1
CASSLSDYNEQFF
TGTGCCAGCAGCTTATCCGATTACAATGAGCAGTTCTTC
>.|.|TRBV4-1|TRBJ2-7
CASSQDLGLTYEQYF
TGCGCCAGCAGCCAAGACCTGGGACTTACCTACGAGCAGTACTTC
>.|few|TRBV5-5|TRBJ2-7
CASSLSGVGSSIYEQYF
TGTGCCAGCAGCTTGAGTGGTGTAGGCAGTAGTATCTACGAGCAGTACTTC
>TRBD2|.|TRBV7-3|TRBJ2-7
CASSPSSGSSYEQYF
TGTGCCAGCAGCCCATCTAGCGGGAGCTCCTACGAGCAGTACTTC
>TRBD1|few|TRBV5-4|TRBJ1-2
CASSLAVDRGRVYYGYTF
TGTGCCAGCAGCTTGGCCGTGGACAGGGGGCGCGTGTACTATGGCTACACCTTC
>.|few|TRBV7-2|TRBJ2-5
CASSLASGGNQETQYF
TGTGCCAGCAGCTTAGCGTCCGGCGGGAACCAAGAGACCCAGTACTTC
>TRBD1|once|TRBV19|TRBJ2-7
CASKVSDRGLVEQYF
TGTGCCAGTAAGGTCTCCGACAGGGGTCTCGTCGAGCAGTACTTC
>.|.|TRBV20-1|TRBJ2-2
CSARGTGELFF
TGCAGTGCCCGGGGGACCGGGGAGCTGTTTTTT
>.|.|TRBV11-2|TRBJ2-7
CASSLETAGEQYF
TGTGCCAGCAGCTTAGAGACAGCAGGCGAGCAGTACTTC
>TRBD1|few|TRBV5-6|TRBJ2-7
CASSFRDRVLEQYF
TGTGCCAGCAGCTTCCGGGACAGGGTTCTGGAGCAGTACTTC
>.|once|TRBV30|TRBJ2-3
CAWSQGPGSRATQYF
TGTGCCTGGAGTCAAGGCCCGGGCTCGAGGGCTACGCAGTATTTT
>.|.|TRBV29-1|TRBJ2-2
CSAGRTGELFF
TGCAGCGCGGGTAGGACCGGGGAGCTGTTTTTT
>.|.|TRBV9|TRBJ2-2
CASSGTRVAGELFF
TGTGCCAGCAGCGGAACTAGGGTCGCCGGGGAGCTGTTTTTT
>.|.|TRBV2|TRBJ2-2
CASDFAGELFF
TGTGCCAGCGACTTCGCCGGGGAGCTGTTTTTT
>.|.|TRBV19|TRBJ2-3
CASSMEITDTQYF
TGTGCCAGTAGTATGGAAATCACAGATACGCAGTATTTT
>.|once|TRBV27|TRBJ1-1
CASSKSKTTNTEAFF
TGTGCCAGCAGCAAGAGTAAAACGACGAACACTGAAGCTTTCTTT
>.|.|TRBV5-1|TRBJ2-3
CASSLVYRDTDTQYF
TGCGCCAGCAGCTTGGTCTACCGCGACACAGATACGCAGTATTTT
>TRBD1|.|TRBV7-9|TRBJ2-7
CASSFGTGADEQYF
TGTGCCAGCAGCTTTGGGACAGGGGCCGACGAGCAGTACTTC
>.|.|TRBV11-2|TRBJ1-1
CASSFRDYTEAFF
TGTGCCAGCAGCTTTAGGGATTACACTGAAGCTTTCTTT
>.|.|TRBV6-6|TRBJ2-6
CASGAADSGANVLTF
TGTGCCAGCGGCGCGGCGGACTCTGGGGCCAACGTCCTGACTTTC
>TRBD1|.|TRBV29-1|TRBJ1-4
CSATGGEHEKLFF
TGCAGCGCGACAGGGGGAGAGCATGAAAAACTGTTTTTT
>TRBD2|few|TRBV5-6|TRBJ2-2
CASSLLAGGLNTGELFF
TGTGCCAGCAGCTTACTCGCGGGAGGTTTGAACACCGGGGAGCTGTTTTTT
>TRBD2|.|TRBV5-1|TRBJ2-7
CASSLAARREGEEQYF
TGCGCCAGCAGCTTGGCCGCTCGGCGGGAGGGAGAGGAGCAGTACTTC